This note documents a single TCR beta chain sequence. The data are from a study of blood T cell repertoires in COVID-19. For the study at large: Acute-phase and convalescent COVID-19 samples originated in the United States, Italy and Spain. In each case, the material was cDNA or gDNA derived from T cells, B-cell-depleted T cells, or PBMCs.

V was trimmed by 7 bases and J by 0 bases, leaving 9 bases between them. The CDR3 loop spans 13 amino acids. Per germline, CDR1 SQVTM and CDR2 ANQGSEA. Original processing methods: Estimates of nucleated cell counts were drawn from the amplification of reference gene primers. Only in-frame clones appear in the TCRdb table, and some are missing; sequencing was by immunoSEQ multiplex PCR. The V and J calls and clone size were taken over from that table, and D and trimming were inferred from the DNA. Of hundreds of thousands of clones in the sample, around 89% were seen once. The sample consisted of peripheral blood. This rearrangement joins TRBV29-1 to TRBJ1-4; no reliable D call. The sequence was obtained from a woman aged 18-30 years with acute or convalescent COVID-19. The CDR3, as DNA: TGCAGCGCTCGGGGTGCAACTAATGAAAAACTGTTTTTT. It codes for CSARGATNEKLFF.